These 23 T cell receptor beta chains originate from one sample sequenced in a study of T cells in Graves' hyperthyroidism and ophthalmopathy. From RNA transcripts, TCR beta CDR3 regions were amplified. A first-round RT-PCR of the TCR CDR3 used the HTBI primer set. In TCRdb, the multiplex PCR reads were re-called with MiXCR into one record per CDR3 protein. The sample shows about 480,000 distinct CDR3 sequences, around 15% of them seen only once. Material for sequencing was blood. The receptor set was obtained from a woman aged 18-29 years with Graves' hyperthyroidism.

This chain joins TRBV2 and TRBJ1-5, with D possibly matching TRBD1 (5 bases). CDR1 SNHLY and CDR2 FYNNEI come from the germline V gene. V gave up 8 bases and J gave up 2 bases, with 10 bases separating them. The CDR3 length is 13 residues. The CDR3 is CASAGDGNQPQHF. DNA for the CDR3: TGTGCCAGCGCGGGGGATGGCAATCAGCCCCAGCATTTT.

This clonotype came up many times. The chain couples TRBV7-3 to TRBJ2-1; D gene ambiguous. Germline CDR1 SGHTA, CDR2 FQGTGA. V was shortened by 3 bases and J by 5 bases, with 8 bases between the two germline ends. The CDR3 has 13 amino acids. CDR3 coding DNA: TGTGCCAGCAGCTTTTATAACGACAATGAGCAGTTCTTC. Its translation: CASSFYNDNEQFF.

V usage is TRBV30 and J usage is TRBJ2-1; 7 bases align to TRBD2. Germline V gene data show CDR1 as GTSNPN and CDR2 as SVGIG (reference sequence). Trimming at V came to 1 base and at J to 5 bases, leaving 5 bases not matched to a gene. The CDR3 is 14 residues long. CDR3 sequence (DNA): TGTGCCTGGAGTGGGGGGGGGATGGACAATGAGCAGTTCTTC. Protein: CAWSGGGMDNEQFF.

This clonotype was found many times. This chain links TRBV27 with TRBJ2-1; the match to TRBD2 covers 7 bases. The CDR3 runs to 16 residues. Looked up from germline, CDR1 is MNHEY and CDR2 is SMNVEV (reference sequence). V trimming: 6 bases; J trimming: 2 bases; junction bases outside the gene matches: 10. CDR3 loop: CASSPVGGLTYNEQFF. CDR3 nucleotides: TGTGCCAGCAGCCCCGTGGGAGGGCTAACCTACAATGAGCAGTTCTTC.

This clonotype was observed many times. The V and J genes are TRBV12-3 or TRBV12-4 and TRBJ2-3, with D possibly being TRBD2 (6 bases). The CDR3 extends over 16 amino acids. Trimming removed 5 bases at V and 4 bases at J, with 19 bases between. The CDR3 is CASSLRTGGTPDTQYF. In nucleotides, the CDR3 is TGTGCCAGCAGTCTCCGGACTGGCGGGACCCCAGATACGCAGTATTTT.

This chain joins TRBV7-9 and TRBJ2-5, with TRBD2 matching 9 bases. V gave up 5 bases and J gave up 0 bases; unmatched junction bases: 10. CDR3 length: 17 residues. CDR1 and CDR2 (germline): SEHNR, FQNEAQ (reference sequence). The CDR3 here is CASSSPRLAAHQETQYF. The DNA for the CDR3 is TGTGCCAGCAGCAGCCCGCGACTAGCGGCACACCAAGAGACCCAGTACTTC.

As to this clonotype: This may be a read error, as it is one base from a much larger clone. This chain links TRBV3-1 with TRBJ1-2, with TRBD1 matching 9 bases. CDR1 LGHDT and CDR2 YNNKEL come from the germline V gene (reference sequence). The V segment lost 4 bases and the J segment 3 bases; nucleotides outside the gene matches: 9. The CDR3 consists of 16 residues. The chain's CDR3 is CASSRSWDRADYGYTF. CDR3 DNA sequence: TGTGCCAGCAGCCGGTCCTGGGACAGGGCTGACTATGGCTACACCTTC.

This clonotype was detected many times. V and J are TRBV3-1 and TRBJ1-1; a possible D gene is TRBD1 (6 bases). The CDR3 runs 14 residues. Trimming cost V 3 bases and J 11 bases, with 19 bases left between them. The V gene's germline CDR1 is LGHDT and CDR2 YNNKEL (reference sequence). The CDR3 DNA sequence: TGTGCCAGCAGCCAGTCCGGTTCGGGGGCCGGGGCTTTCTTT. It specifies CASSQSGSGAGAFF.

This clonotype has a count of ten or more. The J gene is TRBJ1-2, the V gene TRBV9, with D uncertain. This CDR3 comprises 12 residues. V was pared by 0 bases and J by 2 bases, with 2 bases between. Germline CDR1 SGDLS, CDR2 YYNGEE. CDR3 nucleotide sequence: TGTGCCAGCAGCGTAGACAACTATGGCTACACCTTC. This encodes CASSVDNYGYTF.

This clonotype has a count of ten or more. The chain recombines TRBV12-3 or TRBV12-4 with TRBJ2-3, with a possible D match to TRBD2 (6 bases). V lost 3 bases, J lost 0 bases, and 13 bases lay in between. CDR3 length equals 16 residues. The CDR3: CASSFITSWSTDTQYF. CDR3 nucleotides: TGTGCCAGCAGTTTTATAACTAGCTGGAGCACAGATACGCAGTATTTT.

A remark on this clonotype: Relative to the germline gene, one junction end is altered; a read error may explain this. The CDR3 loop is CVSRLAGEAGELFF. The CDR3 DNA reads as TGTGTCAGCAGACTAGCGGGAGAGGCCGGGGAGCTGTTTTTT. The chain couples TRBV14 to TRBJ2-2; 12 bases align to TRBD2. The CDR3 extends over 14 amino acids. The germline V gene has CDR1 SGHDN and CDR2 FVKESK.

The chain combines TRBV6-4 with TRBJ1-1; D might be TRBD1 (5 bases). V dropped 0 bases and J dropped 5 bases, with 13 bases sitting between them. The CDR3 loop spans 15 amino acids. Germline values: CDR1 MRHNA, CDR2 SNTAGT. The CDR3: CASSDSPGVGTEAFF. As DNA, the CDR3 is TGTGCCAGCAGTGACTCACCGGGGGTGGGGACTGAAGCTTTCTTT.

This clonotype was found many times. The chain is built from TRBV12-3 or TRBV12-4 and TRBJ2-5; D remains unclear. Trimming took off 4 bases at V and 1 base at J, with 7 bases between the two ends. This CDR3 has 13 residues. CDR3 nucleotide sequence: TGTGCCAGCAGTTCCTGGATCCAAGAGACCCAGTACTTC. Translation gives CASSSWIQETQYF.

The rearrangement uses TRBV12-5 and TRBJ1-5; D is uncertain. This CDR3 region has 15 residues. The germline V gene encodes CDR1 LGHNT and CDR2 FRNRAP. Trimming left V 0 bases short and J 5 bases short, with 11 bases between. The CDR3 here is CASGLVQGSDQPQHF. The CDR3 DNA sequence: TGTGCTAGTGGTTTGGTACAAGGGTCCGATCAGCCCCAGCATTTT.

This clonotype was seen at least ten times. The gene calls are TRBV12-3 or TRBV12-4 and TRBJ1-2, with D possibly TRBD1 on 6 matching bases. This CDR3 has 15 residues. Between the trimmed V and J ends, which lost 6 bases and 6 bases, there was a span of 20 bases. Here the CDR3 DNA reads TGTGCCAGCAGCCCGACAGGAGGAGACGGGAATGGCTACACCTTC. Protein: CASSPTGGDGNGYTF.

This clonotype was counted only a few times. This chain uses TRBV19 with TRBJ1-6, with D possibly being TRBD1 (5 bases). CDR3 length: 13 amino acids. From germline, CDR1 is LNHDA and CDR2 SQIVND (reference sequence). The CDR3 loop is CAAGGTSRSPLHF. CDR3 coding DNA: TGTGCAGCGGGGGGGACCTCGAGATCACCCCTCCACTTT.

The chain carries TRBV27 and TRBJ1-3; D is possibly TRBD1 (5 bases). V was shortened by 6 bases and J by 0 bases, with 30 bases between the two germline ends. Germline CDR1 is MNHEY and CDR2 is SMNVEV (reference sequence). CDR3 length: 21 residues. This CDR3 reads CASSPDLGRLRDLSSGNTIYF. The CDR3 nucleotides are TGTGCCAGCAGCCCCGATTTGGGGCGGCTCAGGGACTTAAGCTCTGGAAACACCATATATTTT.

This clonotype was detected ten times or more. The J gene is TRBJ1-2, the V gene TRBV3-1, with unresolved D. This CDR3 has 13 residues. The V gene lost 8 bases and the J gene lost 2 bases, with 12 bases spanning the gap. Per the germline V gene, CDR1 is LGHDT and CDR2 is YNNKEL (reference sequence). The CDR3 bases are TGTGCCAGCGCCCCGACACCCAACTATGGCTACACCTTC. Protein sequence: CASAPTPNYGYTF.

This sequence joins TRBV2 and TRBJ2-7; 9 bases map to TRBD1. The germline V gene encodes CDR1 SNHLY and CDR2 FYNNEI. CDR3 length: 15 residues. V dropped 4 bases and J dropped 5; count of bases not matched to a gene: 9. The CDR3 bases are TGTGCCAGCAGTGGACAGGGGGGGTCCGGGAACGAGCAGTACGTC. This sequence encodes CASSGQGGSGNEQYV.

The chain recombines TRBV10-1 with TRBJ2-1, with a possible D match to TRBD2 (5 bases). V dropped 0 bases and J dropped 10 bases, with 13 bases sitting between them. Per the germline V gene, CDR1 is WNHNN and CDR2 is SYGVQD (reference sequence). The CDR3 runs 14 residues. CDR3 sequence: CASSESQSGLEQFF. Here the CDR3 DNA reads TGCGCCAGCAGTGAGTCCCAAAGCGGCCTCGAGCAGTTCTTC.

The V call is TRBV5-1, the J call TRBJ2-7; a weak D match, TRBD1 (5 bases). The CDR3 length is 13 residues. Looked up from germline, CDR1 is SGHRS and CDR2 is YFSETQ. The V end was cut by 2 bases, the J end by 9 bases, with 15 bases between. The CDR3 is CASSFPTGQGQYV. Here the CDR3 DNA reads TGCGCCAGCAGCTTCCCGACTGGGCAGGGGCAGTACGTC.

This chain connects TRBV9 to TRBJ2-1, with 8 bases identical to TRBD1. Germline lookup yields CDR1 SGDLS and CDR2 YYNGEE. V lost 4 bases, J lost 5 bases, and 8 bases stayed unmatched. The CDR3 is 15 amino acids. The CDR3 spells CASSIRGTGNNEQFF. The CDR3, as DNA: TGTGCCAGCAGCATACGCGGGACAGGAAACAATGAGCAGTTCTTC.

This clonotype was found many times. Here the CDR3 reads CASSPANNEQFF. The CDR3 coding sequence is TGTGCCAGCTCACCAGCGAACAATGAGCAGTTCTTC. The chain employs TRBV18 and TRBJ2-1; D remains ambiguous. Trimming removed 2 bases at V and 5 bases at J, with 4 bases between. The length of the CDR3 is 12 residues. Germline values: CDR1 KGHSH, CDR2 LQKENI.